The clone carrying this TCR beta chain was seen only a few times. The authors' processing: Estimated nucleated cell counts came from reference gene primer amplification. Sequencing was performed with immunoSEQ multiplex PCR; in TCRdb, only in-frame clones are kept and a portion is missing. Clone size and the V and J calls come from that table; the DNA yielded D and trimming. The profile shows roughly 46,000 clones, more than 80% of them singletons. V was clipped by 4 bases and J by 7 bases; unmatched bases: 6. CDR1 and CDR2 from the germline V gene are SGHDN and FVKESK. This CDR3 region has 13 residues. This sample was included in a study of blood T cell repertoires in COVID-19. Study-wide context: Acute and convalescent COVID-19 samples came from the United States, Italy and Spain. T cells, B-cell-depleted T cells, or PBMCs provided the cDNA or gDNA that served as material.

Input material: peripheral blood. The source of this sequence is a man in his fifties or sixties with acute or convalescent COVID-19. The V and J genes are TRBV14 and TRBJ2-7, with 8 positions matching TRBD1. In nucleotides, the CDR3 is TGTGCCAGCAGCCTAAGACAGGGGAAAGAGCAGTACTTC. Encoded protein: CASSLRQGKEQYF.